This entry lists 2 T cell receptor beta chains sequenced from one sample in a study of T cell responses to AZD1222 COVID-19 vaccine. Produced via immunoSEQ multiplex PCR; TCRdb's table is partial and in-frame only. The sample yields 65,000 to 85,000 clones, 80% seen once. The sequences come from peripheral blood, collected 28 days after the second AZD1222 dose. The receptors shown here come from an adult who received the AZD1222 COVID-19 vaccine.

The chain links TRBV7-9 to TRBJ1-1; D gene uncertain. The V and J ends lost 2 bases and 4 bases respectively, with 14 bases between them. Germline V gene sequence: CDR1 SEHNR, CDR2 FQNEAQ (reference sequence). The CDR3 covers 15 residues. For the CDR3, the DNA is TGTGCCAGCAGCTTATTCGAAGCTATTGTCACTGAAGCTTTCTTT. Encoded protein: CASSLFEAIVTEAFF. Combining the CDR3 with reference TRBV7-9 and TRBJ1-1 gives the whole variable domain DTGVSQNPRHKITKRGQNVTFRCDPISEHNRLYWYRQTLGQGPEFLTYFQNEAQLEKSRLLSDRFSAERPKGSFSTLEIQRTEQGDSAMYLCASSLFEAIVTEAFFGQGTRLTVV.

The chain recombines TRBV19 with TRBJ1-1; D not certain. CDR3 length equals 14 residues. V lost 5 bases and J lost 1, with 11 bases in between. Germline V gives CDR1 LNHDA, CDR2 SQIVND (reference sequence). CDR3 loop: CASSSYSRNTEAFF. In DNA form, the CDR3 reads TGTGCCAGTAGTTCTTACAGCAGGAACACTGAAGCTTTCTTT.